These 27 T cell receptor beta chains came from one sample sequenced in a study of blood T cell repertoires in COVID-19. The assay was immunoSEQ multiplex PCR, and TCRdb's table has in-frame clones only and misses some. The table lists under 300,000 clones, 85% to 90% of them singletons. The sequenced sample consisted of PBMCs or T cells enriched from blood (not recorded which). The receptors stem from a woman aged 50 to 60 who had recovered from COVID-19.

This sequence joins TRBV19 and TRBJ1-5; the D gene is possibly TRBD1 (5 bases). The CDR3 consists of 16 residues. Deletions cut 5 bases from V and 8 bases from J, with 22 bases between. The V gene's germline CDR1 is LNHDA and CDR2 SQIVND (reference sequence). The CDR3 region has the DNA TGTGCCAGTAGTGCTGATTTTAGGCAGGGCCGAAAGCCCCAGCATTTT. Translating gives CASSADFRQGRKPQHF.

This clone was seen a single time. V usage is TRBV3-1 (or the pseudogene TRBV3-2) and J usage is TRBJ2-7, with TRBD1 matching 9 bases. The J segment lost 9 bases and the V segment lost 5 bases, leaving 14 bases of the junction unmatched. There are 15 residues in the CDR3. CDR1 is LGHDT and CDR2 is YNNKEL in the germline V gene (reference sequence). As DNA, the CDR3 is TGTGCCAGCAGCGCGACGGGACAGGGAACACAGGGGCAGTACTTC. This encodes CASSATGQGTQGQYF.

The sample holds a few counts of this clone. This chain joins TRBV10-3 and TRBJ1-3; possibly TRBD1 for D (6 bases). Germline V gene data show CDR1 as ENHRY and CDR2 as SYGVKD. V was shortened by 0 bases and J by 0 bases, with 9 bases between the two germline ends. The CDR3 covers 16 residues. CDR3 amino acids: CAISESIRGSGNTIYF. Here the CDR3 DNA reads TGTGCCATCAGTGAGTCGATCAGGGGCTCTGGAAACACCATATATTTT.

The chain uses TRBV9 and TRBJ2-2, with D maybe TRBD2 (6 bases). The CDR3 is made up of 14 amino acids. The V and J ends lost 0 bases and 7 bases respectively, with 10 bases between them. Germline CDR1 is SGDLS and CDR2 is YYNGEE. The chain's CDR3 is CASSVGGKGGELFF. The CDR3 nucleotides are TGTGCCAGCAGCGTAGGCGGGAAAGGCGGGGAGCTGTTTTTT.

This chain joins TRBV7-9 and TRBJ2-1, with 11 bases fitting TRBD2. Germline V gene sequence: CDR1 SEHNR, CDR2 FQNEAQ (reference sequence). The CDR3 covers 16 residues. V was clipped by 6 bases and J by 7 bases; unmatched bases: 11. CDR3 in DNA: TGTGCCAGCAGGTACTTAGCGGGAGGGAGTAAGAATGAGCAGTTCTTC. It specifies CASRYLAGGSKNEQFF.

The chain carries TRBV7-9 and TRBJ2-3, with a weak D call TRBD2 (7 bases). This CDR3 is 16 amino acids long. V was trimmed by 6 bases and J by 2 bases, leaving 18 bases between them. Germline CDR1 is SEHNR and CDR2 is FQNEAQ (reference sequence). The CDR3 sequence: CASSQGGGHSTDTQYF. DNA for the CDR3: TGTGCCAGCAGTCAAGGGGGAGGGCACTCCACAGATACGCAGTATTTT.

This chain links TRBV5-1 with TRBJ2-7; 12 positions agree with TRBD2. CDR1 SGHRS and CDR2 YFSETQ come from the germline V gene. The CDR3 covers 14 residues. V was pared by 4 bases and J by 12 bases, with 11 bases of the junction left unmatched. The CDR3, as DNA: TGCGCCAGCAGCCCCTCGACTAGCGGGGGCCTAGGGTACTTC. Amino acids: CASSPSTSGGLGYF.

V is TRBV29-1 and J is TRBJ1-2; 7 nucleotides line up with TRBD1. This CDR3 spans 14 amino acids. Germline CDR1 SQVTM, CDR2 ANQGSEA. The V and J ends lost 4 bases and 2 bases, in that order; junction bases with no gene match: 7. Here the CDR3 DNA reads TGCAGCGTTGGCAGGGGGAAGCAAAACTATGGCTACACCTTC. It encodes CSVGRGKQNYGYTF.

The CDR3 bases are TGTGCCAGCAGCTTAGGGAGGGATACGCAGTATTTT. It is translated as CASSLGRDTQYF. The chain has TRBV7-2 and TRBJ2-3, with D perhaps matching TRBD2 (5 bases). Between the trimmed V and J ends, which lost 1 base and 6 bases, there was a span of 5 bases. Germline assignment: CDR1 SGHTA and CDR2 FQGNSA. This CDR3 comprises 12 residues.

The J gene is TRBJ2-2, the V gene TRBV27; 11 nucleotides match TRBD2. Per the germline V gene, CDR1 is MNHEY and CDR2 is SMNVEV (reference sequence). The CDR3 totals 16 residues. J gave up 1 base and V 6 bases, and 4 bases lay outside the gene matches. This CDR3 reads CASSRSGRVNTGELFF. The CDR3 bases are TGTGCCAGCAGCCGTAGCGGGAGGGTGAACACCGGGGAGCTGTTTTTT.

The chain uses TRBV7-8 and TRBJ1-5, with D hard to call. Germline lookup yields CDR1 SGHVS and CDR2 FQNEAQ. The CDR3 covers 15 residues. Trimming took 4 bases from V and 6 from J, leaving 16 bases between them. The CDR3, as DNA: TGTGCCAGCAGCTGGAGCCGGGATCAGCGTCAGCCCCAGCATTTT. Translated: CASSWSRDQRQPQHF.

This chain connects TRBV19 to TRBJ2-2, with 7 bases matching TRBD1. The CDR3 sequence is 15 residues long. The ends lost 4 bases at V and 7 bases at J; junction bases unmatched: 9. Germline-derived CDR1 and CDR2 are LNHDA and SQIVND (reference sequence). The CDR3 spells CASSTQTGYVGELFF. The CDR3 DNA reads as TGTGCCAGTAGTACTCAGACAGGGTACGTCGGGGAGCTGTTTTTT.

The rearrangement uses TRBV18 and TRBJ1-1, with a weak D call TRBD1 (5 bases). V lost 2 bases and J 3 bases, leaving 13 bases between the germline ends. CDR1 and CDR2 (germline): KGHSH, LQKENI. The CDR3 contains 15 residues. CDR3 sequence: CASSPTGVVDTEAFF. CDR3 nucleotides: TGTGCCAGCTCACCAACGGGGGTAGTAGACACTGAAGCTTTCTTT.

The CDR3 DNA reads TGTGCCAGCAGTGAGGCGGGGTTCAGGGAGCTGTTTTTT. Protein sequence: CASSEAGFRELFF. The genes are TRBV2 and TRBJ2-2; D is perhaps TRBD2 (6 bases). Trimming took off 3 bases at V and 9 bases at J, with 11 bases between the two ends. Germline assignment: CDR1 SNHLY and CDR2 FYNNEI. There are 13 residues in the CDR3.

The V gene is TRBV4-2, the J gene TRBJ1-1, with 12 bases matching TRBD1. The CDR3 sequence is 17 residues long. J gave up 8 bases and V 0 bases, and 10 bases lay outside the gene matches. CDR1 and CDR2 from the germline V gene are LGHNA and YNFKEQ. Written as DNA, the CDR3 is TGTGCCAGCAGCCAAGAGCCGGGACAGGGGGCGCAGGCGGAAGCTTTCTTT. Protein: CASSQEPGQGAQAEAFF.

This chain uses TRBV7-2 with TRBJ2-1; 10 positions match TRBD2. Trimming cost V 5 bases and J 2 bases; bases outside gene matches: 6. This CDR3 is built from 16 residues. Germline V gene sequence: CDR1 SGHTA, CDR2 FQGNSA. CDR3 DNA: TGTGCCAGCAGCGCCCCAAGCGGGAGGGCCTACAATGAGCAGTTCTTC. It yields the protein CASSAPSGRAYNEQFF.

The chain uses TRBV24-1 and TRBJ2-1; 9 bases line up with TRBD1. CDR1 and CDR2 from the germline V gene are KGHDR and SFDVKD. This CDR3 has 15 amino acids. V was pared by 6 bases and J by 9 bases, with 11 bases of the junction left unmatched. The CDR3 coding sequence is TGTGCCACCAGTCCAAGGACAGGGGATAGGGGTGAGCAGTTCTTC. Amino acid sequence: CATSPRTGDRGEQFF.

The CDR3 protein is CASRELVGTSSSEQYF. The CDR3 DNA sequence: TGCGCCAGCAGAGAATTGGTCGGGACTAGCAGTTCCGAGCAGTACTTC. The chain uses TRBV10-2 and TRBJ2-7; 9 bases match TRBD2. Germline V gene lookup returns CDR1 WSHSY and CDR2 SAAADI. The length of the CDR3 is 16 residues. V trimming: 6 bases; J trimming: 6 bases; junction bases outside the gene matches: 15.

The rearrangement uses TRBV4-3 and TRBJ2-4; 8 bases map to TRBD2. The germline gives CDR1 LGHNA, CDR2 YSLEER. J was trimmed by 6 bases and V by 0 bases; bases with no gene match: 4. The CDR3 contains 15 residues. The CDR3 DNA reads as TGCGCCAGCAGCCAAGAGGGCAGCGGGAGAAACATTCAGTACTTC. Its protein is CASSQEGSGRNIQYF.

This rearrangement joins TRBV18 to TRBJ1-4, with D possibly matching TRBD1 (5 bases). The germline CDR1 and CDR2 sequences are KGHSH and LQKENI. CDR3 length equals 17 residues. Trimming took off 3 bases at V and 4 bases at J, with 18 bases between the two ends. Here the CDR3 DNA reads TGTGCCAGCTCACCCTCTCTGAAGGGGCACCTTAATGAAAAACTGTTTTTT. Translating it yields CASSPSLKGHLNEKLFF.

The chain recombines TRBV6-6 with TRBJ1-2; D unclear. CDR3 length: 14 residues. V lost 2 bases to trimming and J lost 1 base, with 8 bases between them. The germline gives CDR1 MNHNY, CDR2 SVGAGI (reference sequence). The CDR3 DNA reads TGTGCCAGCAGTTACGAACAGAATAACTATGGCTACACCTTC. Translating it yields CASSYEQNNYGYTF.

The gene calls are TRBV30 and TRBJ2-2; D remains unclear. With 0 bases removed from V and 3 bases from J, the gap between germline ends came to 8 bases. Germline CDR1 reads GTSNPN; CDR2 reads SVGIG (reference sequence). The CDR3 has 14 amino acids. CDR3 DNA sequence: TGTGCCTGGAGTGTGGGCAGACACACCGGGGAGCTGTTTTTT. Translating it yields CAWSVGRHTGELFF. Full variable domain (rest looked up from reference TRBV30 and TRBJ2-2): SQTIHQWPATLVQPVGSPLSLECTVEGTSNPNLYWYRQAAGRGLQLLFYSVGIGQISSEVPQNLSASRPQDRQFILSSKKLLLSDSGFYLCAWSVGRHTGELFFGEGSRLTVL.

This chain joins TRBV11-2 and TRBJ2-5, with TRBD1 matching over 8 bases. CDR1 SGHAT and CDR2 FQNNGV come from the germline V gene. Trimming removed 5 bases from V and 5 bases from J; junction bases left unmatched: 7. The CDR3 totals 14 residues. CDR3 DNA: TGTGCCAGCAGCCTAGGGACAGGCGTCGAGACCCAGTACTTC. As protein: CASSLGTGVETQYF.

The chain is built from TRBV10-3 and TRBJ2-4, with TRBD2 identical over 14 bases. The CDR3 has 17 amino acids. V trimming: 6 bases; J trimming: 8 bases; junction bases outside the gene matches: 12. Per the germline V gene, CDR1 is ENHRY and CDR2 is SYGVKD. This CDR3 is CAISPSSGTSGSDIQYF. CDR3 DNA: TGTGCCATCAGCCCTTCCTCCGGGACTAGCGGGAGTGACATTCAGTACTTC.

This chain joins TRBV9 and TRBJ1-1; the D is unclear. The CDR3 has 13 residues. V was cut by 1 base and J by 7 bases, with 11 bases left in between. Germline CDR1 SGDLS, CDR2 YYNGEE. CDR3 DNA: TGTGCCAGCAGCGTAACCGTCCGGGGTGAAGCTTTCTTT. Residues: CASSVTVRGEAFF.

The chain joins TRBV3-1 (or the pseudogene TRBV3-2) to TRBJ2-3, with 8 bases aligning to TRBD2. J gave up 5 bases and V 1 base, and 11 bases lay outside the gene matches. Germline-derived CDR1 and CDR2 are LGHDT and YNNKEL (reference sequence). CDR3 size: 17 residues. CDR3 region: CASSQGRGLGAGDTQYF. The CDR3 DNA follows: TGTGCCAGCAGCCAAGGGCGGGGACTAGGGGCAGGAGATACGCAGTATTTT.

The V call is TRBV11-2, the J call TRBJ2-3; D not resolved. The CDR3 consists of 13 residues. Trimming shortened V by 3 bases and J by 2 bases, and 6 bases separated the two germline ends. Germline V gene lookup returns CDR1 SGHAT and CDR2 FQNNGV. DNA of the CDR3: TGTGCCAGCAGCTTTGTCTTCACAGATACGCAGTATTTT. Its protein product is CASSFVFTDTQYF.